This T cell receptor beta chain is drawn from a study of CD8 T cells in Susac syndrome. CD8+ and CD4+ T cells taken from blood had their TCR beta sequenced. FACS enriched CD8+ TEMRA cells, while bulk CD8+ and CD4+ were negatively isolated. This clonotype was observed once. With random hexamers, roughly 0.45 to 1 ug RNA was reverse transcribed. The CDR3 of TCR beta was amplified by immunoSEQ multiplex PCR across 54 Vbeta and 13 Jbeta. Via MiXCR, TCRdb re-called the immunoSEQ multiplex PCR reads, giving one row per CDR3 protein. The profile shows under 150,000 distinct CDR3 sequences, more than 85% of them singletons. The germline CDR1 and CDR2 sequences are DFQATT and SNEGSKA (reference sequence). V was shortened by 5 bases and J by 1 base, with 14 bases between the two germline ends. The CDR3 runs 14 residues.

The TCR was taken from a human donor with Susac syndrome. Sequenced: CD4+ T cells from PBMCs. The V gene is TRBV20-1, the J gene TRBJ1-1, with a tentative D call TRBD1 (5 bases). The CDR3 DNA reads as TGCAGTGCTCCCCTGGGACGAGCGAACACTGAAGCTTTCTTT. Protein: CSAPLGRANTEAFF.